Listed below are T cell receptor beta chains from one sample, sequenced in a study of cytomegalovirus exposure and HLA in healthy donors. TCRdb's copy holds only in-frame clones and misses some; the assay was immunoSEQ multiplex PCR. The profile covers 180,000 or so clones, with about 89% appearing a single time and approximately 7% taken by the ten largest. The source material was PBMCs. The receptors derive from a man aged 30-40 years in good health and CMV-seropositive. The CDR3 runs from the conserved cysteine through the conserved F or W. The order of the fields is J gene, V gene, D gene, clone size, CDR3 protein, CDR3 DNA. The D gene is left open where the match is weak. Some rows mark clone size as missing; the rest say once, few, many or name a class of expanded clone.

TRBJ2-7,TRBV7-2,TRBD1,.,CASSAFAETGVSYEQYF,TGTGCCAGCAGCGCGTTCGCCGAGACAGGGGTTTCCTACGAGCAGTACTTC
TRBJ2-3,TRBV5-4,.,.,CASRSRKVPGSSDTQYF,TGTGCCAGCAGGTCTCGGAAGGTTCCCGGGTCATCAGATACGCAGTATTTT
TRBJ2-5,TRBV5-1,TRBD1,once,CASSAGTGIQETQYF,TGCGCCAGCAGCGCCGGGACAGGGATCCAAGAGACCCAGTACTTC
TRBJ2-7,TRBV5-1,.,.,CASSLEEISYEQYF,TGCGCCAGCAGCTTGGAGGAGATCTCCTACGAGCAGTACTTC
TRBJ2-3,TRBV5-4,.,few,CASSLGGPHTDTQYF,TGTGCCAGCAGCTTGGGCGGACCGCACACAGATACGCAGTATTTT
TRBJ2-2,TRBV9,.,.,CASSVAPGTNTGELFF,TGTGCCAGCAGCGTAGCCCCAGGGACGAACACCGGGGAGCTGTTTTTT
TRBJ2-5,TRBV5-4,.,.,CASSLGVVQETQYF,TGTGCCAGCAGCTTGGGGGTAGTACAAGAGACCCAGTACTTC
TRBJ2-7,TRBV6-5,.,few,CASSKPGHDPYEQYF,TGTGCCAGCAGTAAACCGGGACACGATCCCTACGAGCAGTACTTC
TRBJ2-1,TRBV5-1,TRBD2,once,CASSPGRAYYNEQFF,TGCGCCAGCAGCCCGGGGAGGGCGTACTACAATGAGCAGTTCTTC
TRBJ1-1,TRBV2,.,.,CASSVWTVNTEAFF,TGTGCCAGCAGTGTTTGGACGGTGAACACTGAAGCTTTCTTT
TRBJ2-7,TRBV28,TRBD1,.,CASSRQGWEQYF,TGTGCCAGCAGTCGACAGGGTTGGGAGCAGTACTTC
TRBJ1-5,TRBV6-5,.,.,CASSYYGGDQPQHF,TGTGCCAGCAGTTACTACGGGGGGGACCAGCCCCAGCATTTT
TRBJ2-7,TRBV6-5,.,.,CASSLNPGRGYEQYF,TGTGCCAGCAGCCTGAACCCGGGACGGGGCTACGAGCAGTACTTC
TRBJ2-7,TRBV28,TRBD2,.,CASSLTSEVLYEQYF,TGTGCCAGCAGTTTAACTAGCGAGGTGCTCTACGAGCAGTACTTC
TRBJ2-1,TRBV6-6,.,.,CASSYPGYNEQFF,TGTGCCAGCAGTTACCCGGGTTACAATGAGCAGTTCTTC
TRBJ1-2,TRBV5-1,TRBD1,.,CASRRAQGAEYGYTF,TGCGCCAGCAGAAGAGCACAGGGGGCAGAATATGGCTACACCTTC
TRBJ2-7,TRBV6-5,TRBD1,.,CASSRLQGGNSEQYF,TGTGCCAGCAGCCGACTACAGGGGGGAAACTCCGAGCAGTACTTC
TRBJ1-6,TRBV6-1,.,few,CASLIGGLHSPLHF,TGTGCCAGTCTCATCGGGGGCCTTCATTCACCCCTCCACTTT
TRBJ2-2,TRBV7-7,.,.,CASSLVAGPGELFF,TGTGCTAGCAGCTTAGTGGCGGGACCCGGGGAGCTGTTTTTT
TRBJ1-5,TRBV7-2,.,once,CASSLSWNQPQHF,TGTGCCAGCAGCTTGAGCTGGAATCAGCCCCAGCATTTT
TRBJ1-4,TRBV18,TRBD1,.,CASSPGRGHEKLFF,TGTGCCAGCTCACCTGGAAGGGGGCATGAAAAACTGTTTTTT
TRBJ2-7,TRBV6-5,TRBD1,few,CASTGQASSYEQYF,TGTGCCAGCACCGGACAGGCAAGCTCCTACGAGCAGTACTTC
TRBJ1-1,TRBV1,.,.,CTSSQDAEAFF,TGCACCAGCAGCCAAGATGCTGAAGCTTTCTTT
TRBJ1-2,TRBV11-2,TRBD1,.,CASSSRDSHNYGYTF,TGTGCCAGCAGCTCACGGGACAGCCATAACTATGGCTACACCTTC
TRBJ1-2,TRBV6-1,TRBD1,.,CASSADRAALGYTF,TGTGCCAGCAGTGCGGACAGGGCCGCCCTCGGCTACACCTTC
TRBJ1-1,TRBV29-1,.,.,CSVEGADMNTEAFF,TGCAGCGTTGAAGGTGCAGATATGAACACTGAAGCTTTCTTT
TRBJ1-2,TRBV11-1,.,.,CASSLAGSRFNYGYTF,TGTGCCAGCAGCTTAGCAGGAAGCAGGTTCAACTATGGCTACACCTTC
TRBJ2-3,TRBV5-1,.,.,CASGASRTDTQYF,TGCGCCAGCGGGGCTAGCAGAACAGATACGCAGTATTTT
TRBJ1-5,TRBV9,.,.,CASSSSGEQPQHF,TGTGCCAGCAGTTCCTCAGGGGAGCAGCCCCAGCATTTT
TRBJ1-2,TRBV5-1,.,.,CASSPPGERGYTF,TGCGCCAGCAGCCCACCCGGGGAACGGGGCTACACCTTC
TRBJ2-5,TRBV11-2,.,.,CASSVRIRGTSVTQYF,TGTGCCAGCAGCGTTAGGATAAGGGGGACGAGCGTGACCCAGTACTTC
TRBJ2-1,TRBV9,.,once,CASSPLPSYNEQFF,TGTGCCAGCAGCCCACTCCCCTCCTACAATGAGCAGTTCTTC
TRBJ1-2,TRBV29-1,TRBD1,few,CSAQGARDYGYTF,TGCAGCGCCCAGGGGGCGCGGGACTATGGCTACACCTTC
TRBJ1-3,TRBV5-1,.,.,CASSLQPISGNTIYF,TGCGCCAGCAGCTTGCAACCGATCTCTGGAAACACCATATATTTT
TRBJ2-5,TRBV7-3,.,.,CASSLGSQSETQYF,TGTGCCAGCAGCTTAGGTTCTCAGTCCGAGACCCAGTACTTC
TRBJ1-2,TRBV6-6,.,.,CASRQINYGYTF,TGTGCCAGCAGGCAAATTAACTATGGCTACACCTTC
TRBJ2-2,TRBV2,.,once,CASSGGPPGELFF,TGTGCCAGCAGTGGGGGTCCTCCCGGGGAGCTGTTTTTT
TRBJ2-2,TRBV29-1,.,.,CSVGGWTGELFF,TGCAGCGTTGGGGGGTGGACCGGGGAGCTGTTTTTT
TRBJ1-2,TRBV5-1,.,.,CASTPGGQMYGYTF,TGCGCCAGCACCCCCGGTGGGCAGATGTATGGCTACACCTTC
TRBJ2-1,TRBV6-5,.,.,CASSPTGTNEQFF,TGTGCCAGCAGTCCTACAGGTACCAATGAGCAGTTCTTC
TRBJ1-1,TRBV29-1,TRBD1,.,CSVGTGGNTEAFF,TGCAGCGTTGGGACAGGAGGGAACACTGAAGCTTTCTTT